Listed below are T cell receptor beta chains from one sample, sequenced in a study of cytomegalovirus exposure and HLA in healthy donors. This table comes from immunoSEQ multiplex PCR, and its TCRdb copy is limited to in-frame clones, with some not included. The top ten clones hold 6% of a sample with about 210,000 clones, 82% of them seen once. Material: PBMCs. These receptors came from a man in his forties in good health and CMV-seropositive. CDR3s leave out the opening cysteine and the closing phenylalanine or tryptophan. Fields, in order: J gene, V gene, CDR3 protein.

J: -; V: TRBV5-8; CDR3: ASSQRLSYEQY
J: TRBJ2-2; V: TRBV5-1; CDR3: ASSSGTSGRVGTGELF
J: TRBJ2-1; V: TRBV5-5; CDR3: ASSSTGNEQF
J: TRBJ1-1; V: TRBV7-8; CDR3: ASSFTAGGSEAF
J: TRBJ1-5; V: TRBV4-2; CDR3: ASSHYTGDYQPQH
J: TRBJ2-5; V: TRBV7-9; CDR3: ASSQPWTGTETQY
J: TRBJ1-2; V: TRBV7-9; CDR3: ASTRTLPNYGYT
J: TRBJ2-5; V: TRBV6-1; CDR3: ASTGGETQY
J: TRBJ2-1; V: TRBV29-1; CDR3: SVTGGSYNEQF
J: TRBJ1-2; V: TRBV5-1; CDR3: ASSLARAQGDYGYT
J: TRBJ2-3; V: TRBV29-1; CDR3: SVKGAGGGTDTQY
J: TRBJ2-3; V: TRBV11-3; CDR3: ASSLAGAGTDTQY
J: TRBJ2-2; V: TRBV10-1; CDR3: ASSESRGNTGELF
J: TRBJ1-1; V: TRBV11-2; CDR3: ASTLGGVTEAF
J: TRBJ2-5; V: TRBV7-2; CDR3: ASSLGTEETQY
J: TRBJ2-3; V: TRBV27; CDR3: ASHTLLAGGTDTQY
J: TRBJ1-3; V: TRBV29-1; CDR3: SVSGTRSGNTIY
J: TRBJ2-7; V: TRBV29-1; CDR3: SVAPSGQPYEQY
J: TRBJ2-7; V: TRBV7-8; CDR3: ASSSSQGYEQY
J: TRBJ2-6; V: TRBV29-1; CDR3: SVPNRVWSGANVLT
J: TRBJ1-5; V: TRBV19; CDR3: ASRLLDGGNQPQH
J: TRBJ2-3; V: TRBV28; CDR3: ASSFRGGADTQY
J: TRBJ1-1; V: TRBV5-5; CDR3: ASSLVSAGWGEAF
J: TRBJ2-1; V: TRBV7-9; CDR3: ASSIGLAGEWYNEQF
J: TRBJ2-2; V: TRBV29-1; CDR3: SVEGGERSAGELF
J: TRBJ2-7; V: TRBV27; CDR3: ASSLSGTSGYYEQY
J: TRBJ2-1; V: TRBV5-4; CDR3: ASSTGLAGGSYNEQF
J: TRBJ2-7; V: TRBV9; CDR3: ASSGRRGSYEQY
J: TRBJ1-1; V: TRBV7-8; CDR3: ASSLEIVLKHTEAF
J: TRBJ2-7; V: TRBV4-1; CDR3: ASSQGLGLAGGDEQY
J: TRBJ1-2; V: TRBV4-2; CDR3: ASSPPGQGAGGYT
J: TRBJ2-5; V: TRBV12-5; CDR3: ASGLAPGGTLQETQY
J: TRBJ2-3; V: TRBV5-1; CDR3: ASSLVSSTDTQY
J: TRBJ2-7; V: TRBV7-6; CDR3: ASSLVPGQGSYEQY
J: TRBJ2-5; V: TRBV9; CDR3: ASSVASQETQY
J: TRBJ2-3; V: TRBV11-2; CDR3: ASSPPSSFTDTQY
J: TRBJ2-2; V: TRBV5-4; CDR3: ASSLRSGRANTGELF
J: TRBJ1-1; V: TRBV6-6; CDR3: ASIEDTEAF
J: TRBJ2-4; V: TRBV7-2; CDR3: ASSSRLAGGPWNIQY
J: TRBJ1-2; V: TRBV12-5; CDR3: ASGLGQGGYT
J: TRBJ2-7; V: TRBV27; CDR3: ASSLKTSGGYEQY
J: TRBJ2-2; V: TRBV7-9; CDR3: ASSPSGVRTNTGELF
J: TRBJ2-1; V: TRBV5-1; CDR3: ASSLAQGAFNEQF
J: TRBJ2-1; V: TRBV5-6; CDR3: ASINGGPNNEQF
J: TRBJ1-5; V: TRBV5-1; CDR3: ASSLEADSNQPQH
J: TRBJ2-1; V: TRBV5-4; CDR3: ASSTGLAREQF
J: TRBJ1-2; V: TRBV5-1; CDR3: ASSPRGTGSHGYT
J: TRBJ2-5; V: TRBV5-1; CDR3: ASSSGLAGLETQY
J: TRBJ2-3; V: TRBV4-1; CDR3: ASSQDEREGGDTQY
J: TRBJ1-1; V: TRBV7-3; CDR3: ASSLGGASTEAF
J: TRBJ2-5; V: TRBV27; CDR3: ASSMHGAETQY
J: TRBJ2-1; V: TRBV13; CDR3: ASSQGLGLAGAGEQF
J: TRBJ2-5; V: TRBV7-7; CDR3: ASSLQTGAQETQY
J: TRBJ2-2; V: TRBV9; CDR3: ASSAPPPINTGELF
J: TRBJ1-5; V: TRBV19; CDR3: ASSRQVNQPQH